This TCR beta chain was sequenced for a study of neurological immune-mediated disorders. This clonotype was observed at least ten times. The method for making cDNA was 5'RACE, and it used 10-nucleotide random UMIs. MiXCR was run by TCRdb on the 5' RACE reads, yielding one entry per CDR3 protein. The sample lists around 35,000 distinct CDR3 sequences, more than 1.3% occurring once. The CDR3 length is 15 residues. Trimming took 0 bases from V and 9 from J, leaving 16 bases between them. CDR1 and CDR2 (germline): SGHRS, YFSETQ. The chain employs TRBV5-1 and TRBJ2-1, with D possibly being TRBD2 (6 bases). This sequence originates from a woman aged 25 to 45 with multiple sclerosis. Sample: PBMCs. The CDR3 loop reads CASSLEVGGVTEQFF. The CDR3 DNA reads as TGCGCCAGCAGCTTGGAGGTCGGCGGGGTGACTGAGCAGTTCTTC.